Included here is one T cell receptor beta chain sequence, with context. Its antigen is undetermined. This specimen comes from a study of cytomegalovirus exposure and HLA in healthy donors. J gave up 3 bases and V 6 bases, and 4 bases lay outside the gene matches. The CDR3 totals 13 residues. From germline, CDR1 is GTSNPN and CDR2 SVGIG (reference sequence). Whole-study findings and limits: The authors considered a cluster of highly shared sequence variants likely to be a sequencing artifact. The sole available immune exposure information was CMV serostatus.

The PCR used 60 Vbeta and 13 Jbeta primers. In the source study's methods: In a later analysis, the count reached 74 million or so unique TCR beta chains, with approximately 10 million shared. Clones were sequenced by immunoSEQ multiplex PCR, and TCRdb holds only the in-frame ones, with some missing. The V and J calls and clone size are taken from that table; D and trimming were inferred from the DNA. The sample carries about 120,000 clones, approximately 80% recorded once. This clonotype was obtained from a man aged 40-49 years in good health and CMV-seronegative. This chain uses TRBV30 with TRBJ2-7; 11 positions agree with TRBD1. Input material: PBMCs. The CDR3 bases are TGTGCCTGTCCCGGGACAGGGGGCTACGAGCAGTACTTC. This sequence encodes CACPGTGGYEQYF.